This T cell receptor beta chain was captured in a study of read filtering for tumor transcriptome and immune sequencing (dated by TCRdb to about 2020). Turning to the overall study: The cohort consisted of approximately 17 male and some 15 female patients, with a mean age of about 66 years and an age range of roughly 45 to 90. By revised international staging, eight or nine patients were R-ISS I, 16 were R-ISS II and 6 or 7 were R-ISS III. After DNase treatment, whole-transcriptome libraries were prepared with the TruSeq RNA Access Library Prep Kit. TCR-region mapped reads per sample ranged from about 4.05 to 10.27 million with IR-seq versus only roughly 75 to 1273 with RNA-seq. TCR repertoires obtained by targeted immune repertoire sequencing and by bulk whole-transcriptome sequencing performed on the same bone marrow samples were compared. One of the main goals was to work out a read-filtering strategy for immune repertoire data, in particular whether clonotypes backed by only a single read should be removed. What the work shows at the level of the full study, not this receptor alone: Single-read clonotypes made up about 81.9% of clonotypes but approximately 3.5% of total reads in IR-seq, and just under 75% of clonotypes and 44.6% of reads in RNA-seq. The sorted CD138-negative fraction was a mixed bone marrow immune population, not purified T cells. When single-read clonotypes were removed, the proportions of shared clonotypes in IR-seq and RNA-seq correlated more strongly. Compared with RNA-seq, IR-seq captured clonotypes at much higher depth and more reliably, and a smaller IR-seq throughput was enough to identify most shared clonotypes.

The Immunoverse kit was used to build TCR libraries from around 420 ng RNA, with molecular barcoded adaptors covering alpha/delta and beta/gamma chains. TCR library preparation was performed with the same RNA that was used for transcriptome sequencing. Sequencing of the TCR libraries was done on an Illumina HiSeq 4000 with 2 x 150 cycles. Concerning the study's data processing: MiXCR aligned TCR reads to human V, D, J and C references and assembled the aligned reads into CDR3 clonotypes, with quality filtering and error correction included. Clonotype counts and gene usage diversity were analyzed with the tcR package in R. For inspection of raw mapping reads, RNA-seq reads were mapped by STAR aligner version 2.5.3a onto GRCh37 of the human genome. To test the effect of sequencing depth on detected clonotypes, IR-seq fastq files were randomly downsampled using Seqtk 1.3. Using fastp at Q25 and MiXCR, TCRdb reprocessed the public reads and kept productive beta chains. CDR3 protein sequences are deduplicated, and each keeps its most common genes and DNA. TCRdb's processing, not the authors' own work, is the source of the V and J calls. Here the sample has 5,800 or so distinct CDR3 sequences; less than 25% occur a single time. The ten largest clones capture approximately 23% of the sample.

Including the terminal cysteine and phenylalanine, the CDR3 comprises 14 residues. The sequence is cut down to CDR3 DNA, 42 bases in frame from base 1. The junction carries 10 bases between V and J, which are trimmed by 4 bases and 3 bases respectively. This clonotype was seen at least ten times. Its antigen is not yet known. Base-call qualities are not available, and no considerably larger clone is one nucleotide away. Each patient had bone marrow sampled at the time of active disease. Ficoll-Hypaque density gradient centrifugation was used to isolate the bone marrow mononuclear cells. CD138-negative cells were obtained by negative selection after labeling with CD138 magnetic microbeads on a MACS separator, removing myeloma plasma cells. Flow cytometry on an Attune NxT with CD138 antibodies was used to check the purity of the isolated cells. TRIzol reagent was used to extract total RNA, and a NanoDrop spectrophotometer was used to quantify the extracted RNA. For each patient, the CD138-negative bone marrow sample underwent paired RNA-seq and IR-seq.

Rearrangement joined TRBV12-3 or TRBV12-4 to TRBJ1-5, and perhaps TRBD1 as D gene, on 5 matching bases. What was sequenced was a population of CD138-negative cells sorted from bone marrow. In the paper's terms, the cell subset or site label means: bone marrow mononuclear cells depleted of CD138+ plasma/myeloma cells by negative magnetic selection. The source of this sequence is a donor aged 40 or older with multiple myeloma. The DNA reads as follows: TGTGCCAGCAGTTCGGGACGGACCAATCAGCCCCAGCATTTT. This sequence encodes CASSSGRTNQPQHF.